A single sample is the source of the 20 T cell receptor beta chains below, sequenced in a study of T-cell reconstitution after alpha-beta-depleted transplantation in children. Preparation of the TCRbeta library was carried out with unique molecular identifiers. TCRdb redid the calling of the PCR reads with MiXCR, one entry per CDR3 protein. The table shows around 960,000 distinct CDR3 sequences, with roughly 29% occurring only once. The sequences come from PBMCs, mostly from graft donor cells, collected 360 days after TCRalphabeta/CD19-depleted stem cell transplant. Receptor source: a boy less than two years old who had a stem cell transplant for SCID, so the T cells may come from the graft donor.

There are a few counts of this clonotype. The rearrangement joins TRBV7-2 to TRBJ2-1; 8 bases match TRBD1. With 5 bases clipped from V and 10 bases from J, the junction kept 10 bases outside the gene matches. The germline gives CDR1 SGHTA, CDR2 FQGNSA. This CDR3 region has 14 residues. Written as DNA, the CDR3 is TGTGCCAGCAGCCACGGACAGGGCTATAGGGAGCAGTTCTTC. Its translation is CASSHGQGYREQFF. The full variable domain, its missing parts supplied by reference TRBV7-2 and TRBJ2-1, is GAGVSQSPSNKVTEKGKDVELRCDPISGHTALYWYRQSLGQGLEFLIYFQGNSAPDKSGLPSDRFSAERTGGSVSTLTIQRTQQEDSAVYLCASSHGQGYREQFFGPGTRLTVL.

This clonotype was seen a handful of times. The chain uses TRBV20-1 and TRBJ2-5; 8 nucleotides match TRBD2. The germline gives CDR1 DFQATT, CDR2 SNEGSKA (reference sequence). The CDR3 sequence is 16 residues long. After removal of 6 bases from V and 4 bases from J, the junction contained 16 bases not matched to a gene. This chain's CDR3 is CSATREGLGGGETQYF. Written as DNA, the CDR3 is TGCAGTGCAACCAGAGAGGGACTAGGAGGGGGAGAGACCCAGTACTTC.

The chain links TRBV20-1 to TRBJ2-1; TRBD2 matches 11 bases. The CDR3 contains 17 residues. Germline-derived CDR1 and CDR2 are DFQATT and SNEGSKA (reference sequence). V dropped 0 bases and J dropped 4; count of bases not matched to a gene: 8. In DNA form, the CDR3 reads TGCAGTGCTAGAGACCCTCAACTAGCGGGGGCTTACAATGAGCAGTTCTTC. Protein: CSARDPQLAGAYNEQFF.

The CDR3 protein is CSARDGTAKIYEQYF. CDR3 DNA sequence: TGCAGTGCTAGAGATGGGACAGCCAAAATCTACGAGCAGTACTTC. V usage is TRBV20-1 and J usage is TRBJ2-7, with TRBD1 identical over 7 bases. This CDR3 spans 15 amino acids. Looked up from germline, CDR1 is DFQATT and CDR2 is SNEGSKA (reference sequence). The J segment lost 3 bases and the V segment lost 0 bases, leaving 8 bases of the junction unmatched.

The CDR3: CSARTSGGLTDTQYF. In nucleotides, the CDR3 is TGCAGTGCTAGAACCAGCGGGGGGCTCACAGATACGCAGTATTTT. The chain joins TRBV20-1 to TRBJ2-3; TRBD2 aligns across 9 bases. Germline V lookup: CDR1 DFQATT, CDR2 SNEGSKA (reference sequence). The CDR3 is 15 residues long. V trimming: 2 bases; J trimming: 2 bases; junction bases outside the gene matches: 5.

The chain uses TRBV9 and TRBJ2-1; 7 nucleotides line up with TRBD2. The junction had 4 bases not matched to a gene; V was cut back by 0 bases and J by 7 bases. Per the germline V gene, CDR1 is SGDLS and CDR2 is YYNGEE. The CDR3 has 14 amino acids. CDR3: CASSVGDSGNEQFF. CDR3 DNA: TGTGCCAGCAGCGTAGGCGATAGCGGGAATGAGCAGTTCTTC.

The CDR3 DNA sequence: TGTGCCAGCAGTTACAGGGAGGGGGAGACCCAGTACTTC. Its translation: CASSYREGETQYF. The chain recombines TRBV6-5 with TRBJ2-5; TRBD2 aligns across 7 bases. Per the germline V gene, CDR1 is MNHEY and CDR2 is SVGAGI. V lost 2 bases and J lost 5; bases outside the gene matches: 2. This CDR3 spans 13 amino acids.

The rearrangement links TRBV20-1 to TRBJ2-1; TRBD2 matches 9 bases. CDR3 size: 14 residues. Unmatched junction bases numbered 4, after V lost 5 bases and J lost 2 bases. Germline values: CDR1 DFQATT, CDR2 SNEGSKA (reference sequence). CDR3 sequence: CSAVRLAAYNEQFF. The CDR3 bases are TGCAGTGCTGTTAGACTAGCGGCCTACAATGAGCAGTTCTTC.

Turning to this clonotype: A read error may explain this, as a much larger clone is one base away. The chain recombines TRBV28 with TRBJ2-5; D is perhaps TRBD2 (5 bases). CDR1 is MDHEN and CDR2 is SYDVKM in the germline V gene. The germline V and J ends were trimmed by 10 bases and 1 base, with 13 bases remaining between them. The CDR3 consists of 13 residues. CDR3 sequence (DNA): TGTGCCATCCTTTCGGAGGCCCAAGAGACCCAGTACTTC. Translated: CAILSEAQETQYF.

The chain recombines TRBV19 with TRBJ1-4, with D hard to call. The CDR3 totals 16 residues. V dropped 6 bases and J dropped 8 bases, with 22 bases sitting between them. Germline CDR1 is LNHDA and CDR2 is SQIVND (reference sequence). The CDR3 loop reads CASRTREGNRYEKLFF. In DNA, the CDR3 is TGTGCCAGTAGAACGAGGGAAGGGAATCGTTACGAAAAACTGTTTTTT.

This clonotype occurred a few times. The J gene is TRBJ1-1, the V gene TRBV5-1; possibly TRBD1 for D (6 bases). Per germline, CDR1 SGHRS and CDR2 YFSETQ. Trimming took 7 bases from V and 0 from J, leaving 25 bases between them. The CDR3 is made up of 18 amino acids. The CDR3 region has the DNA TGCGCCAGCGCCTCAGCCGGCGGGGGGCGGTTTCTGAACACTGAAGCTTTCTTT. Translation: CASASAGGGRFLNTEAFF.

V is TRBV6-5 and J is TRBJ1-1; 7 nucleotides align to TRBD1. Germline V gene data show CDR1 as MNHEY and CDR2 as SVGAGI. There are 15 residues in the CDR3. V shed 4 bases, J shed 1 base, and the junction held 6 bases outside the gene matches. The CDR3 nucleotides read TGTGCCAGCAGTTGGGGACAGCATGGGAACACTGAAGCTTTCTTT. Its protein product is CASSWGQHGNTEAFF.

This clonotype appeared a few times. The rearrangement joins TRBV6-5 to TRBJ2-2; TRBD2 matches at 7 bases. The length of the CDR3 is 15 residues. Germline V CDR1 and CDR2: MNHEY, SVGAGI. V was clipped by 2 bases and J by 4 bases; unmatched bases: 4. CDR3 sequence (DNA): TGTGCCAGCAGTTACCCGGGGGGTAGCACCGGGGAGCTGTTTTTT. It specifies CASSYPGGSTGELFF.

This clonotype was observed a few times. The chain employs TRBV30 and TRBJ2-7, with 8 positions matching TRBD1. The trim removed 1 base at V and 3 bases at J, leaving 17 bases unmatched. The germline gives CDR1 GTSNPN, CDR2 SVGIG (reference sequence). This CDR3 region has 18 residues. DNA of the CDR3: TGTGCCTGGAGTGGGCCGACAGGGGCCCGTAGAAGCTACTACGAGCAGTACTTC. This encodes CAWSGPTGARRSYYEQYF. The entire variable domain, with the rest obtained from reference TRBV30 and TRBJ2-7, is as follows: SQTIHQWPATLVQPVGSPLSLECTVEGTSNPNLYWYRQAAGRGLQLLFYSVGIGQISSEVPQNLSASRPQDRQFILSSKKLLLSDSGFYLCAWSGPTGARRSYYEQYFGPGTRLTVT.

In the case of this clonotype: An end of the junction differs from the germline gene, which may be a read error. This rearrangement joins TRBV4-3 to TRBJ2-5, with D unresolved. This CDR3 is built from 13 residues. CDR1 LGHNA and CDR2 YSLEER come from the germline V gene. The CDR3 coding sequence is TGCGCCAGCAGCAAAGACTCCAGAGGGACCCAGTACTTC. Translating gives CASSKDSRGTQYF.

The gene calls are TRBV5-5 and TRBJ2-3; 9 nucleotides align to TRBD2. Losses at the gene ends were 2 bases for V and 0 bases for J; bases not matched to a gene: 7. Per germline, CDR1 SGHKS and CDR2 YYEKEE (reference sequence). This CDR3 spans 17 amino acids. In DNA, the CDR3 is TGTGCCAGCAGCTTTAAGAGACTAGCGGACAGCACAGATACGCAGTATTTT. Protein sequence: CASSFKRLADSTDTQYF.

This chain joins TRBV12-3 or TRBV12-4 and TRBJ2-7; 12 bases align to TRBD1. This CDR3 comprises 16 residues. V dropped 6 bases and J dropped 4; count of bases not matched to a gene: 10. The CDR3 sequence is CASSIPGTGGRYEQYF. The CDR3 bases are TGTGCCAGCAGCATACCCGGGACAGGGGGCCGGTACGAGCAGTACTTC.

This sequence joins TRBV4-3 and TRBJ2-1; D remains ambiguous. CDR1 is LGHNA and CDR2 is YSLEER in the germline V gene. The length of the CDR3 is 13 residues. V was cut by 0 bases and J by 2 bases, with 2 bases left in between. Here the CDR3 DNA reads TGCGCCAGCAGCCAAGAGGCCTACAATGAGCAGTTCTTC. Amino acid sequence: CASSQEAYNEQFF.

Only one count was recorded for this clonotype. The chain links TRBV20-1 to TRBJ2-1; D is uncertain. Per the germline V gene, CDR1 is DFQATT and CDR2 is SNEGSKA (reference sequence). The CDR3 length is 13 residues. The CDR3 nucleotides are TGCAGCGCCGCCCGAGCAATTTACAATGAGCAGTTCTTC. Amino acids: CSAARAIYNEQFF.

This rearrangement joins TRBV5-1 to TRBJ2-1; 7 bases align to TRBD2. CDR3 length equals 15 residues. The trim removed 1 base at V and 8 bases at J, leaving 9 bases unmatched. Looked up from germline, CDR1 is SGHRS and CDR2 is YFSETQ. CDR3: CASSLYGLGFYEQFF. The CDR3 DNA follows: TGCGCCAGCAGCTTGTACGGACTAGGCTTCTATGAGCAGTTCTTC.